These 30 T cell receptor beta chains were all obtained from the same sample, sequenced in a study of regulatory T cells in long-lasting Graves disease. Time point of the sample: newly diagnosed GD, antithyroid drugs for less than 3 months. Extracted RNA from PBMCs served as the source of the TCR library. Both iRepertoire HTBI primers and Arm-PCR of CDR3 regions were used to build the TCR beta libraries. Each CDR3 protein is one row after TCRdb ran MiXCR on the multiplex PCR reads. The table has 420,000 or so distinct CDR3 sequences, roughly 17% seen once. These data were likewise used in another study, on T cells in Graves' hyperthyroidism and ophthalmopathy.

This sample comprised peripheral blood mononuclear cells (PBMCs), obtained at new diagnosis, from a patient treated with antithyroid drugs. The receptors here all came from a woman aged 18-29 years with Graves disease.

This clonotype has a count of ten or more. The rearrangement links TRBV14 to TRBJ1-2; no clear D gene. The CDR3 is made up of 14 amino acids. The germline CDR1 and CDR2 sequences are SGHDN and FVKESK. Trimming pared 3 bases from V and 4 bases from J, leaving 12 bases between. For the CDR3, the DNA is TGTGCCAGCAGCCAGTCCCGGGGATCCTATGGCTACACCTTC. Its translation is CASSQSRGSYGYTF.

Many counts were recorded for this clonotype. The genes are TRBV11-1 and TRBJ2-7; D might be TRBD2 (6 bases). V was trimmed by 4 bases and J by 2 bases, leaving 12 bases between them. The CDR3 has 14 amino acids. Germline loops: CDR1 SGHAT, CDR2 FQDESV (reference sequence). The CDR3 here is CASSSVAETYEQYF. In nucleotides, the CDR3 is TGTGCCAGCAGCTCTGTAGCGGAAACCTACGAGCAGTACTTC.

As regards this clonotype: This may come from a read error, since a much larger clone is one base off. The chain recombines TRBV27 with TRBJ2-7, with D uncertain. CDR3 length equals 13 residues. CDR1 is MNHEY and CDR2 is SMNVEV in the germline V gene (reference sequence). The CDR3 DNA reads TGTGCCGGCAGTTACGGAGTATCTTACGAGCAGTACTTC. Amino acid sequence: CAGSYGVSYEQYF.

This clonotype was observed at least ten times. J is TRBJ2-7 and V is TRBV20-1; 14 positions match TRBD2. CDR1 and CDR2 from the germline V gene are DFQATT and SNEGSKA (reference sequence). The CDR3 sequence is 16 residues long. Losses at the gene ends were 5 bases for V and 6 bases for J; bases not matched to a gene: 12. The CDR3: CSAFNPGLAGVGEQYF. The CDR3 DNA follows: TGCAGTGCTTTTAACCCGGGACTAGCGGGAGTGGGCGAGCAGTACTTC.

Many counts were recorded for this clonotype. The chain is built from TRBV27 and TRBJ2-7, with 10 bases that match TRBD1. V shed 5 bases and J 6 bases; nucleotides not matched to a gene: 10. The CDR3 loop spans 15 amino acids. CDR1 and CDR2 (germline): MNHEY, SMNVEV (reference sequence). The chain's CDR3 is CASSMTGGGWFEQYF. The CDR3 bases are TGTGCCAGCAGTATGACAGGGGGCGGTTGGTTCGAGCAGTACTTC.

This clonotype was counted only a few times. The chain is built from TRBV6-1 and TRBJ2-7, with 7 bases lining up with TRBD2. Germline V gene lookup returns CDR1 MNHNS and CDR2 SASEGT. The CDR3 has 13 residues. The J segment lost 2 bases and the V segment lost 8 bases, leaving 6 bases of the junction unmatched. CDR3 sequence reads: CASGPSGPYEQYF. The CDR3 DNA is TGTGCCAGCGGGCCTAGCGGACCCTACGAGCAGTACTTC.

The chain links TRBV7-8 to TRBJ1-1; 8 bases map to TRBD1. J was trimmed by 1 base and V by 5 bases; bases with no gene match: 6. The CDR3 spans 15 residues. The germline CDR1 and CDR2 sequences are SGHVS and FQNEAQ. CDR3: CASSVTTGANTEAFF. In DNA, the CDR3 is TGTGCCAGCAGCGTGACGACAGGGGCGAACACTGAAGCTTTCTTT.

The sample holds a few counts of this clonotype. The chain employs TRBV7-2 and TRBJ2-1; 13 bases match TRBD2. V gave up 7 bases and J gave up 7 bases; unmatched junction bases: 7. In germline, CDR1 is SGHTA, CDR2 FQGNSA. CDR3 length equals 15 residues. Here the CDR3 reads CASIGETSGRNEQFF. In DNA form, the CDR3 reads TGTGCCAGCATCGGAGAGACTAGCGGGAGGAATGAGCAGTTCTTC.

This clonotype was counted once. The rearrangement uses TRBV5-6 and TRBJ2-1, with unresolved D. There are 13 residues in the CDR3. Trimming removed 4 bases from V and 8 bases from J, with 13 bases in between. From germline, CDR1 is SGHDT and CDR2 YYEEEE. CDR3 bases: TGTGCCAGCAGCCCCATTGAAGCCCATGAGCAGTTCTTC. Translating it yields CASSPIEAHEQFF. Supplemented by reference TRBV5-6 and TRBJ2-1, the full variable domain reads DAGVTQSPTHLIKTRGQQVTLRCSPKSGHDTVSWYQQALGQGPQFIFQYYEEEERQRGNFPDRFSGHQFPNYSSELNVNALLLGDSALYLCASSPIEAHEQFFGPGTRLTVL.

This clonotype was observed many times. The J gene is TRBJ1-2, the V gene TRBV28; D remains ambiguous. Trimming pared 1 base from V and 8 bases from J, leaving 8 bases between. Germline V gene lookup returns CDR1 MDHEN and CDR2 SYDVKM. The CDR3 loop spans 12 amino acids. The CDR3 DNA reads TGTGCCAGCAGTTTATACCAGTCGGGCTACACCTTC. The encoded protein is CASSLYQSGYTF.

V is TRBV20-1 and J is TRBJ2-1, with 7 bases aligning to TRBD2. The CDR3 runs 15 residues. Germline V CDR1 and CDR2: DFQATT, SNEGSKA (reference sequence). The V and J ends lost 3 bases and 0 bases, in that order; junction bases with no gene match: 5. DNA of the CDR3: TGCAGTGCTAGGGAACTAGCGAGCTCCTACAATGAGCAGTTCTTC. Its translation: CSARELASSYNEQFF.

This clonotype has at least ten counts. The chain links TRBV6-1 to TRBJ1-1, with 9 bases lining up with TRBD1. Germline assignment: CDR1 MNHNS and CDR2 SASEGT. V lost 7 bases, J lost 0 bases, and 21 bases stayed unmatched. CDR3 length equals 20 residues. The CDR3 nucleotides are TGTGCCAGCACTCAGGAGGACAGGGGATTAAGGAGGAGTATGAACACTGAAGCTTTCTTT. Protein sequence: CASTQEDRGLRRSMNTEAFF.

This clonotype has ten or more counts. This chain uses TRBV2 with TRBJ2-1; the D gene is possibly TRBD2 (6 bases). This CDR3 comprises 14 residues. The V gene lost 8 bases and the J gene lost 9 bases, with 20 bases spanning the gap. Germline CDR1 is SNHLY and CDR2 is FYNNEI. The CDR3, as DNA: TGTGCCAGCTCGGGGGAGGCGGTAGTTACTGAGCAGTTCTTC. Translation: CASSGEAVVTEQFF.

This clonotype was observed many times. This chain links TRBV11-2 with TRBJ1-6; TRBD1 matches at 8 bases. Germline V lookup: CDR1 SGHAT, CDR2 FQNNGV. The CDR3 runs 14 residues. The V segment lost 5 bases and the J segment 7 bases; nucleotides outside the gene matches: 4. The CDR3 here is CASSPTGDNSPLHF. The CDR3 DNA is TGTGCCAGCAGCCCGACAGGGGACAATTCACCCCTCCACTTT.

The chain links TRBV4-1 to TRBJ2-5; D call uncertain. The CDR3 totals 13 residues. Germline V CDR1 and CDR2: MGHRA, YSYEKL. Between the trimmed V and J ends, which lost 1 base and 7 bases, there was a span of 10 bases. CDR3 region: CASSQVVRVTQYF. CDR3 in DNA: TGCGCCAGCAGCCAAGTGGTTAGGGTGACCCAGTACTTC.

This clonotype has just a few counts. V is TRBV20-1 and J is TRBJ1-1; D unresolved. Germline V gene sequence: CDR1 DFQATT, CDR2 SNEGSKA (reference sequence). V was clipped by 5 bases and J by 0 bases, with 7 bases between them. The CDR3 consists of 12 residues. The CDR3 is CSAQEMNTEAFF. CDR3 coding DNA: TGCAGTGCTCAAGAGATGAACACTGAAGCTTTCTTT.

This clonotype was seen many times. The chain combines TRBV6-2 or TRBV6-3 with TRBJ2-3, with 7 positions matching TRBD2. CDR1 and CDR2 (germline): MNHEY, SVGEGT. This CDR3 spans 16 amino acids. Trimming removed 7 bases from V and 6 bases from J; junction bases left unmatched: 16. This CDR3 is CASTTRVTSTSDTQYF. CDR3 coding DNA: TGTGCCAGCACCACGCGCGTGACTAGCACTTCTGATACGCAGTATTTT.

A remark on this clonotype: One end of the junction does not line up with germline, which may come from a read error. This rearrangement joins TRBV12-3 or TRBV12-4 to TRBJ1-5; D unclear. This CDR3 contains 14 residues. CDR3 nucleotide sequence: TGTGCCAGCAGTTACGGGGATAGCGATCAGCCCCAGCATTTT. Translated: CASSYGDSDQPQHF.

The table lists this clonotype with many counts. The chain is built from TRBV5-1 and TRBJ2-2; 9 nucleotides align to TRBD2. Germline lookup yields CDR1 SGHRS and CDR2 YFSETQ. This CDR3 spans 16 amino acids. The junction had 4 bases not matched to a gene; V was cut back by 3 bases and J by 1 base. In DNA form, the CDR3 reads TGCGCCAGCAGCTCATCAGCGGGAGGGAACACCGGGGAGCTGTTTTTT. It yields the protein CASSSSAGGNTGELFF.

This clonotype was counted ten times or more. DNA for the CDR3: TGCAGCGTTGTTGTTGTTTTCGAGCAGTACTTC. Translation gives CSVVVVFEQYF. This chain uses TRBV29-1 with TRBJ2-7, with no clear D. Germline V CDR1 and CDR2: SQVTM, ANQGSEA. V was pared by 4 bases and J by 6 bases, with 10 bases between. CDR3 size: 11 residues.

This clonotype was observed at least ten times. The chain joins TRBV4-1 to TRBJ1-4, with no clear D. V lost 2 bases and J 2 bases, leaving 9 bases between the germline ends. Looked up from germline, CDR1 is MGHRA and CDR2 is YSYEKL. The length of the CDR3 is 15 residues. This CDR3 reads CASSQTMGTNEKLFF. The DNA of the CDR3 is TGCGCCAGCAGCCAAACGATGGGGACTAATGAAAAACTGTTTTTT.

This clonotype showed up many times. The chain has TRBV2 and TRBJ2-7; a possible D gene is TRBD2 (5 bases). The V end lost 3 bases, the J end lost 2 bases, and 14 bases lay between the germline ends. The CDR3 sequence is 15 residues long. Germline V gene sequence: CDR1 SNHLY, CDR2 FYNNEI. In DNA form, the CDR3 reads TGTGCCAGCAGTGATGTGGGAGCCTTTGCCTACGAGCAGTACTTC. Translated, it gives CASSDVGAFAYEQYF.

The chain employs TRBV30 and TRBJ2-3; TRBD2 matches at 11 bases. Unmatched junction bases numbered 7, after V lost 2 bases and J lost 6 bases. CDR1 is GTSNPN and CDR2 is SVGIG in the germline V gene (reference sequence). This CDR3 spans 15 amino acids. The CDR3 DNA is TGTGCCTGGAGTCCCGTAGCGGGAGGGAGTGATACGCAGTATTTT. Amino acid sequence: CAWSPVAGGSDTQYF.

Many counts were recorded for this clonotype. This chain joins TRBV6-5 and TRBJ1-5, with unresolved D. Between the trimmed V and J ends, which lost 2 bases and 4 bases, there was a span of 9 bases. Germline assignment: CDR1 MNHEY and CDR2 SVGAGI. The length of the CDR3 is 14 residues. As DNA, the CDR3 is TGTGCCAGCAGTTACGATTCGTCGAATCAGCCCCAGCATTTT. The encoded protein is CASSYDSSNQPQHF.

This clonotype was observed many times. The V call is TRBV20-1, the J call TRBJ2-1; the D gene is possibly TRBD1 (5 bases). The germline gives CDR1 DFQATT, CDR2 SNEGSKA (reference sequence). This CDR3 contains 16 residues. Deletions cut 6 bases from V and 0 bases from J, with 18 bases between. The CDR3 coding sequence is TGCAGTGCAAATTTTCCACAGGTCAGCTCCTACAATGAGCAGTTCTTC. This translates into CSANFPQVSSYNEQFF.

This clonotype was counted many times. The V call is TRBV12-3 or TRBV12-4, the J call TRBJ2-3; tentatively, D is TRBD2 (5 bases). Trimming removed 10 bases from V and 4 bases from J, with 12 bases in between. This CDR3 has 12 amino acids. The CDR3 loop is CATLAGPDTQYF. The CDR3 DNA is TGTGCCACCCTAGCCGGCCCAGATACGCAGTATTTT.

The table lists this clonotype with many counts. This sequence joins TRBV6-6 and TRBJ2-5; maybe TRBD2 (5 bases). Trimming took 0 bases from V and 2 from J, leaving 13 bases between them. This CDR3 comprises 16 residues. Per germline, CDR1 MNHNY and CDR2 SVGAGI (reference sequence). The CDR3 coding sequence is TGTGCCAGCAGTTACTCGGCGGCGGGCGCTCAAGAGACCCAGTACTTC. It translates to CASSYSAAGAQETQYF.

This clonotype has a handful of counts. The chain combines TRBV12-3 or TRBV12-4 with TRBJ2-2; D unresolved. The CDR3 length is 13 residues. V was cut by 4 bases and J by 6 bases, with 9 bases left in between. CDR3 loop: CASSSHSPGELFF. The CDR3 DNA reads as TGTGCCAGCAGTTCCCACAGTCCCGGGGAGCTGTTTTTT.

A word on this clonotype: An end of the junction differs from the germline gene, which may be a read error. This rearrangement joins TRBV3-1 to TRBJ2-1; 8 nucleotides agree with TRBD2. Germline-derived CDR1 and CDR2 are LGHDT and YNNKEL (reference sequence). The CDR3 is made up of 16 amino acids. The CDR3 region is CVSSQDPGLVSNEQFF. In nucleotides, the CDR3 is TGTGTCAGCAGCCAAGACCCGGGACTAGTGAGCAATGAGCAGTTCTTC.

This clonotype turned up a few times. The J gene is TRBJ2-3, the V gene TRBV11-2; 11 positions agree with TRBD2. This CDR3 region has 17 residues. Germline CDR1 SGHAT, CDR2 FQNNGV. Trimming took 5 bases from V and 3 from J; bases not matched to a gene: 10. In nucleotides, the CDR3 is TGTGCCAGCAGCAGTAGACTAGCGGGAATTGTTACAGATACGCAGTATTTT. Translating it yields CASSSRLAGIVTDTQYF.